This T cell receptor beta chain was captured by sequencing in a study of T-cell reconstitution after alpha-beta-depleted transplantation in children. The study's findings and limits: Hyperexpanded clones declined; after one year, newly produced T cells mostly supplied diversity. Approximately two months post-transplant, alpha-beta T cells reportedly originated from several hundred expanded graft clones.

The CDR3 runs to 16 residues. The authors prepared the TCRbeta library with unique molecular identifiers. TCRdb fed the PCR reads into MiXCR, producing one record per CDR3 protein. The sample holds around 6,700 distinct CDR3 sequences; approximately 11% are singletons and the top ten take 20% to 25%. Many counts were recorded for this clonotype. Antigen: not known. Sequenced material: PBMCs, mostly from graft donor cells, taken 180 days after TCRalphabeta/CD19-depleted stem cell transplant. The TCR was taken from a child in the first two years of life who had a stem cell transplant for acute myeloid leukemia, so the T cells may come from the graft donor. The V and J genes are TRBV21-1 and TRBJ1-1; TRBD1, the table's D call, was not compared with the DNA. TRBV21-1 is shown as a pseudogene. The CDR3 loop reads CASSKARGLGRTEAFF. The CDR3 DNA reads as TGTGCCAGCAGCAAAGCTAGGGGATTGGGTCGTACTGAAGCTTTCTTT.